This T cell receptor (beta chain) was identified during a study of control samples from healthy donors and cancer patients (dated by TCRdb to the early 2020s). Library preparation employed the immunoSEQ multiplex PCR assay. Drawn from immuneACCESS, this table holds only the in-frame rearrangements with V and J called that TCRdb kept. Clones are partly lost; checked studies trace under half to an unresolved V gene and leave the rest unexplained. The sample table holds tens of thousands of clones, of which around 84% were seen once. The ten largest clonotypes hold about 15% of the sample. Comments on this clone: Its target antigen remains unknown. It has no much larger one-base neighbor in the sample; base qualities were not kept.

This clonotype originated in a man in his fifties or sixties in good health. The sample comprised blood.

The CDR3 region has the sequence CASSPVASGLVNEQFF. The nucleotides are TGCGCCAGCAGCCCTGTAGCTAGCGGTCTCGTCAATGAGCAGTTCTTC. This chain is built from TRBV4-3 and TRBJ2-1; TRBD2 aligns with 7 central bases. In the germline V gene, CDR1 corresponds to LGHNA and CDR2 to YSLEER. V is cut back by 4 bases and J by 6 bases, with 12 bases in the junction unmatched. The CDR3 contains 16 residues, cysteine and phenylalanine counted. Of all the DNA, just the CDR3 is kept, 48 bases in frame from base 1.